These 14 T cell receptor beta chains came from one sample sequenced in a study of blood T cell repertoires in COVID-19. Measured with immunoSEQ multiplex PCR; TCRdb has only the in-frame clones, and not every one. This sample has 250,000 to 300,000 clones, with about nine tenths found just once. Sequenced: peripheral blood. These receptors originate from a woman aged 40 to 49 who had recovered from COVID-19.

The V and J genes are TRBV19 and TRBJ2-1; 13 nucleotides match TRBD2. Germline assignment: CDR1 LNHDA and CDR2 SQIVND (reference sequence). V gave up 7 bases and J gave up 7 bases; unmatched junction bases: 7. The CDR3 is made up of 15 amino acids. Here the CDR3 reads CASTYGLAGVNEQFF. CDR3 sequence (DNA): TGTGCCAGTACCTATGGACTAGCGGGAGTTAATGAGCAGTTCTTC.

The sample holds a few counts of this clone. This chain links TRBV3-1 (or the pseudogene TRBV3-2) with TRBJ2-1; D is possibly TRBD2 (6 bases). The CDR3 consists of 15 residues. The V gene's germline CDR1 is LGHDT and CDR2 YNNKEL (reference sequence). V lost 3 bases and J 0 bases, leaving 9 bases between the germline ends. Here the CDR3 DNA reads TGTGCCAGCAGCCATGGGAGGTTCTCCTACAATGAGCAGTTCTTC. Protein sequence: CASSHGRFSYNEQFF.

V gene TRBV7-9 combines with J gene TRBJ1-1; weak D call: TRBD1 (5 bases). V lost 1 base to trimming and J lost 6 bases, with 9 bases between them. This CDR3 spans 13 amino acids. Germline-derived CDR1 and CDR2 are SEHNR and FQNEAQ (reference sequence). The CDR3 region has the DNA TGTGCCAGCAGCTTAGGGACAAGGTCTGAAGCTTTCTTT. It is translated as CASSLGTRSEAFF. The full variable domain, rest sourced from reference TRBV7-9 and TRBJ1-1, is DTGVSQNPRHKITKRGQNVTFRCDPISEHNRLYWYRQTLGQGPEFLTYFQNEAQLEKSRLLSDRFSAERPKGSFSTLEIQRTEQGDSAMYLCASSLGTRSEAFFGQGTRLTVV.

This chain joins TRBV3-1 (or the pseudogene TRBV3-2) and TRBJ2-7; 12 bases map to TRBD2. Germline V gives CDR1 LGHDT, CDR2 YNNKEL (reference sequence). The junction had 10 bases not matched to a gene; V was cut back by 4 bases and J by 9 bases. The CDR3 is made up of 15 amino acids. CDR3 sequence reads: CASSPSRTSGTRQYF. The CDR3 coding sequence is TGTGCCAGCAGCCCCAGCCGGACTAGCGGGACCCGGCAGTACTTC.

This chain uses TRBV19 with TRBJ2-1, with 9 bases that match TRBD2. V lost 2 bases to trimming and J lost 2 bases; unmatched junction nucleotides: 1. The germline CDR1 and CDR2 sequences are LNHDA and SQIVND (reference sequence). There are 15 residues in the CDR3. The CDR3 bases are TGTGCCAGTAGTATACGCGGGAGGGCCTACAATGAGCAGTTCTTC. Translated, it gives CASSIRGRAYNEQFF.

A single count supports this clone. The J gene is TRBJ2-7, the V gene TRBV6-5, with TRBD1 identical over 7 bases. This CDR3 contains 15 residues. CDR1 is MNHEY and CDR2 is SVGAGI in the germline V gene. The trim removed 5 bases at V and 3 bases at J, leaving 10 bases unmatched. The DNA of the CDR3 is TGTGCCAGCAGTACCTACAGGGGTGAGATCTACGAGCAGTACTTC. Translating gives CASSTYRGEIYEQYF.

The gene calls are TRBV27 and TRBJ2-7; possibly TRBD1 for D (6 bases). The CDR3 is made up of 14 amino acids. Between the trimmed V and J ends, which lost 8 bases and 1 base, there was a span of 15 bases. The germline CDR1 and CDR2 sequences are MNHEY and SMNVEV (reference sequence). The CDR3 DNA sequence: TGTGCCAGCGCCCCCAACAGGGAGTCCTACGAGCAGTACTTC. Residues: CASAPNRESYEQYF.

The chain carries TRBV2 and TRBJ2-7; D perhaps matches TRBD2 (7 bases). Deletions cut 1 base from V and 5 bases from J, with 9 bases between. Germline lookup yields CDR1 SNHLY and CDR2 FYNNEI. This CDR3 contains 13 residues. The CDR3 sequence: CASSEGGGHEQYF. The CDR3 DNA reads TGTGCCAGCAGTGAAGGGGGGGGGCACGAGCAGTACTTC. The full variable domain, in which reference TRBV2 and TRBJ2-7 provide the parts outside the CDR3, is EPEVTQTPSHQVTQMGQEVILRCVPISNHLYFYWYRQILGQKVEFLVSFYNNEISEKSEIFDDQFSVERPDGSNFTLKIRSTKLEDSAMYFCASSEGGGHEQYFGPGTRLTVT.

This chain uses TRBV18 with TRBJ1-2; D ambiguous. Trimming shortened V by 3 bases and J by 6 bases, and 17 bases separated the two germline ends. Germline V gives CDR1 KGHSH, CDR2 LQKENI. CDR3 length equals 15 residues. The CDR3 DNA reads as TGTGCCAGCTCACCTTTGCGTACACCCCGGGATGGCTACACCTTC. Its translation is CASSPLRTPRDGYTF. The entire variable domain, with the rest obtained from reference TRBV18 and TRBJ1-2, is as follows: NAGVMQNPRHLVRRRGQEARLRCSPMKGHSHVYWYRQLPEEGLKFMVYLQKENIIDESGMPKERFSAEFPKEGPSILRIQQVVRGDSAAYFCASSPLRTPRDGYTFGSGTRLTVV.

The CDR3 region is CASSLSGGGASYGYTF. The CDR3 nucleotides read TGTGCCAGCAGTTTATCGGGGGGGGGCGCGAGTTATGGCTACACCTTC. The chain carries TRBV27 and TRBJ1-2; tentatively, D is TRBD1 (6 bases). There are 16 residues in the CDR3. The V gene lost 0 bases and the J gene lost 5 bases, with 16 bases spanning the gap. CDR1 and CDR2 (germline): MNHEY, SMNVEV (reference sequence).

The rearrangement joins TRBV29-1 to TRBJ2-3, with D tentatively TRBD1 (5 bases). Germline CDR1 SQVTM, CDR2 ANQGSEA. Trimming left V 3 bases short and J 6 bases short, with 19 bases between. The CDR3 runs to 15 residues. CDR3: CSVDQLGVLGDTQYF. The CDR3 region has the DNA TGCAGCGTTGATCAGCTAGGGGTACTCGGGGATACGCAGTATTTT.

This chain links TRBV13 with TRBJ2-2; 10 bases match TRBD2. Losses at the gene ends were 2 bases for V and 2 bases for J; bases not matched to a gene: 8. Germline values: CDR1 PRHDT, CDR2 FYEKMQ (reference sequence). The CDR3 runs 18 residues. CDR3 loop: CASSLWLGLAENTGELFF. In DNA, the CDR3 is TGTGCCAGCAGCTTATGGTTAGGACTAGCGGAAAACACCGGGGAGCTGTTTTTT.

The rearrangement joins TRBV10-3 to TRBJ2-2; 10 bases align to TRBD2. The V gene end was trimmed by 6 bases and the J gene end by 6 bases; junction bases not matched to a gene: 7. Germline V lookup: CDR1 ENHRY, CDR2 SYGVKD. The CDR3 totals 15 residues. The CDR3 coding sequence is TGTGCCATCAGCGGGACTAGCGCAATGTCCGGGGAGCTGTTTTTT. Encoded protein: CAISGTSAMSGELFF.

The chain has TRBV7-6 and TRBJ2-2, with a weak D call TRBD2 (6 bases). The germline V gene has CDR1 SGHVS and CDR2 FNYEAQ. Between the trimmed V and J ends, which lost 1 base and 5 bases, there was a span of 14 bases. The CDR3 is 16 amino acids. Here the CDR3 reads CASSLGPGEDTGELFF. The CDR3 region has the DNA TGTGCCAGCAGCTTAGGACCGGGAGAGGATACCGGGGAGCTGTTTTTT.